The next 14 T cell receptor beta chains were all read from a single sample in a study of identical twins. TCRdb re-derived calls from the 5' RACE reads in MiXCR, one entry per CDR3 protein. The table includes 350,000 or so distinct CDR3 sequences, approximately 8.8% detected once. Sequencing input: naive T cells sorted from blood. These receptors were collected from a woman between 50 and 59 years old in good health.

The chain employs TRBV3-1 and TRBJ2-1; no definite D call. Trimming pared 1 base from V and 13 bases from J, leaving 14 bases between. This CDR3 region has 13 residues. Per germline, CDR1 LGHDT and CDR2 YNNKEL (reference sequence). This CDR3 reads CASSQGLEAVQFF. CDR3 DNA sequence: TGTGCCAGCAGCCAAGGTTTAGAGGCGGTTCAGTTCTTC.

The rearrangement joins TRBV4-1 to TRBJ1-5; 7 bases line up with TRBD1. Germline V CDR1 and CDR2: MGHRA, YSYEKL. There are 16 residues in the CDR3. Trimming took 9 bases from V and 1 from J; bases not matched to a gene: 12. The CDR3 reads CARQGQGVQSNQPQHF. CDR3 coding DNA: TGCGCCAGGCAGGGGCAGGGGGTCCAAAGCAATCAGCCCCAGCATTTT.

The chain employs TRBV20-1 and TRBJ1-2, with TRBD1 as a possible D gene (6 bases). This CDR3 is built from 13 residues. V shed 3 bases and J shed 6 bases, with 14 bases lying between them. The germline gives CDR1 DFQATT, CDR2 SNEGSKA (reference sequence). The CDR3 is CSASGQSLNGYTF. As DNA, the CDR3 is TGCAGTGCTAGCGGACAGTCCCTGAATGGCTACACCTTC.

CDR3 loop: CASSQLAQDTGELFF. DNA for the CDR3: TGCGCCAGCAGCCAATTAGCCCAGGACACCGGGGAGCTGTTTTTT. The chain is built from TRBV4-1 and TRBJ2-2; D call uncertain. The germline CDR1 and CDR2 sequences are MGHRA and YSYEKL. The length of the CDR3 is 15 residues. V dropped 2 bases and J dropped 3 bases, with 10 bases sitting between them.

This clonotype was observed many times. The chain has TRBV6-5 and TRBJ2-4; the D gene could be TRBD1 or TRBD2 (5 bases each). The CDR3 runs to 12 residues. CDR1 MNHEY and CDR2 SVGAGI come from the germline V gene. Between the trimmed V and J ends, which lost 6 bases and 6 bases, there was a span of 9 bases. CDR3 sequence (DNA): TGTGCCAGCAGCCGGGACGGAAACATTCAGTACTTC. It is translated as CASSRDGNIQYF.

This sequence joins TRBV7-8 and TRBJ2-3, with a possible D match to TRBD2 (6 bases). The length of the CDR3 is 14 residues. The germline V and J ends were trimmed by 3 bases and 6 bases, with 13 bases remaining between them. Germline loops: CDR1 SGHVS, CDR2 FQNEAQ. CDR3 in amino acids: CASSLSLGRDTQYF. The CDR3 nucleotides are TGTGCCAGCAGCTTGAGCCTTGGGAGGGATACGCAGTATTTT.

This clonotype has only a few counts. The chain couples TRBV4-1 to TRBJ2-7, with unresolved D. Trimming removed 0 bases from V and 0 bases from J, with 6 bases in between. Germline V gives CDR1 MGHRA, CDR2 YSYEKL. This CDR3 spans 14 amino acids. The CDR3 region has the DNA TGCGCCAGCAGCCAAGAGGTTTTCTCCTACGAGCAGTACTTC. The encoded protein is CASSQEVFSYEQYF.

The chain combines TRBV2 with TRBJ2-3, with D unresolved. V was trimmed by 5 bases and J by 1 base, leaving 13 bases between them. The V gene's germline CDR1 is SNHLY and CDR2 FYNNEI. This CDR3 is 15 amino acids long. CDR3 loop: CASSLARWGTDTQYF. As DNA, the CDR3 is TGTGCCAGCAGTTTGGCGCGGTGGGGCACAGATACGCAGTATTTT.

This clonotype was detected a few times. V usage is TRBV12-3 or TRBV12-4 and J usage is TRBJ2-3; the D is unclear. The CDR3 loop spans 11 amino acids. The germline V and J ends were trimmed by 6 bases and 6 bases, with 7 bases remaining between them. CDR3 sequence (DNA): TGTGCCAGCAGCCGACTTGATACGCAGTATTTT. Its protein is CASSRLDTQYF.

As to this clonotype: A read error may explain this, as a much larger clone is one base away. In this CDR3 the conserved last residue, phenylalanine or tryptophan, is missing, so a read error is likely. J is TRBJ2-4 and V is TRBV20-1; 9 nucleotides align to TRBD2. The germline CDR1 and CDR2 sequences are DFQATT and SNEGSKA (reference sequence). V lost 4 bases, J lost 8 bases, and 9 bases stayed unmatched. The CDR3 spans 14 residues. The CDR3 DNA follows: TGCAGTGCTATACTCGGGGCTAGCGGGGACATTCAGTACTTA. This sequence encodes CSAILGASGDIQYL.

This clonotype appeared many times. The chain's CDR3 is CASSDGTPKNIQYF. The DNA of the CDR3 is TGTGCCAGCAGTGACGGGACACCCAAAAACATTCAGTACTTC. The V call is TRBV25-1, the J call TRBJ2-4; weak D call: TRBD1 (6 bases). The CDR3 is made up of 14 amino acids. V shed 3 bases and J shed 2 bases, with 8 bases lying between them. The germline gives CDR1 MGHDK, CDR2 SYGVNS.

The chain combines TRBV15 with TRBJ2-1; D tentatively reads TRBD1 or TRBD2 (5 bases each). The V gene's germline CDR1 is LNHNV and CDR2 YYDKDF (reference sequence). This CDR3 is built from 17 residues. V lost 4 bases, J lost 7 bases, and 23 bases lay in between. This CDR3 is CATSIRDPWGSGNEQFF. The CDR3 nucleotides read TGTGCCACCAGCATCCGGGACCCTTGGGGGTCGGGAAATGAGCAGTTCTTC.

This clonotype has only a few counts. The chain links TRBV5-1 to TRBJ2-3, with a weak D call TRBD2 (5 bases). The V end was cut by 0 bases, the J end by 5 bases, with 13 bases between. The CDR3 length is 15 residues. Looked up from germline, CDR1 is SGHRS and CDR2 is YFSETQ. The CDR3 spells CASSLDRGVGDTQYF. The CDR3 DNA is TGCGCCAGCAGCTTGGACCGGGGAGTGGGAGATACGCAGTATTTT.

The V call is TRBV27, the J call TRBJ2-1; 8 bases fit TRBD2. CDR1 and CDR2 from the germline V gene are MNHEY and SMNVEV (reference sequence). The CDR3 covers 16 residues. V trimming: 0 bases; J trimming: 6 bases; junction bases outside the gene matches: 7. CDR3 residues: CASSLSRLATPNEQFF. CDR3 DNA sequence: TGTGCCAGCAGTTTATCCCGACTAGCGACTCCCAATGAGCAGTTCTTC.